The entry that follows covers one T cell receptor (beta chain) sequence. Its antigen remains unidentified. The sample originates from a study of OX40 agonist ivuxolimab in advanced cancers. Overall study context: Patients received ivuxolimab, an agonistic anti-OX40 (CD134) antibody. Study-wide points: Not determined was the antigen specificity of the expanded peripheral T cells.

This CDR3 contains 17 residues. V shed 3 bases and J shed 0 bases, with 12 bases lying between them. Germline V gene sequence: CDR1 MGHDK, CDR2 SYGVNS. Data came from immunoSEQ multiplex PCR; TCRdb stores just in-frame clones and leaves some out. The sample lists around 76,000 clones; about nine tenths were seen once. The chain couples TRBV25-1 to TRBJ1-6; no reliable D call. This material consisted of CD4+ or CD8+ T cells sorted from blood, taken in a trial of the OX40 agonist ivuxolimab. The sequence derives from an adult with an advanced solid tumor such as melanoma, head and neck, liver or kidney cancer. CDR3 loop: CASSDRRLSSYNSPLHF. The CDR3 region has the DNA TGTGCCAGCAGTGACAGGAGGCTGAGCTCCTATAATTCACCCCTCCACTTT.